This T cell receptor (beta chain) comes out of a study of vaccination effects on CD4 cells after COVID-19 (dated by TCRdb to between 2021 and 2023). In terms of the full investigation: In the ViraFEST assay, PBMC were stimulated with viral peptide pools, and TCR sequencing was then used to find antigen-specific CD4+ T cell clonotypes based on their expansion. Two doses of either the BNT162b2 or the mRNA-1273 mRNA SARS-CoV-2 vaccine were administered to participants. A few million PBMC per well were cultured in IMDM with about 5.4% human AB serum, 8 to 10 IU/ml IL-2 and gentamicin, plus 10 ug/ml peptides. SARS-CoV-2 spike-specific CD4+ TCR repertoires from before and after mRNA vaccination were compared in COVID-19 convalescent patients and in infection-naive vaccine recipients. Altogether, approximately 10 COVID-19 convalescent patients and a few SARS-CoV-2-naive healthy vaccine recipients made up the full study. The Oncomine TCR Beta short-read assay on an Illumina iSeq 100 was used to sequence cultures from other donors in the study. General conclusions and limits of the study: In healthy vaccine recipients, vaccine-induced clones were almost all SARS-CoV-2 mono-reactive, with only 1 of 255 cross-reactive with common cold coronaviruses. At late post-vaccination timepoints, both infection-induced and vaccine-induced clones showed marked clonal contraction, consistent with waning T cell responses. Limitations of the study were the small number of convalescent patients and the absence of early post-infection timepoints.

Libraries were constructed by the immunoSEQ multiplex PCR assay. DNA from the cultured and isolated CD4+ T cells underwent TCR beta CDR3 sequencing. For the original study's pipeline: The analysis removed non-productive TCR sequences, trimmed reads to the CDR3 region, and retained only CDR3s that were 7 or more amino acids long. The MANAFEST web app was used to pick out antigen-specific clonotypes by comparing their expansion in peptide wells with that in reference cultures. Positive clones required FDR<0.05 expansion versus reference and all other wells, odds ratio above 5, and frequency above 0.1% in two replicate wells. A clonotype was called cross-reactive if it was significantly expanded both in SARS-CoV-2 spike wells and in at least one common cold coronavirus spike condition. CDR3 similarity was assessed by Levenshtein distance with the stringdist R package, and unrooted trees were built with ape in R 3.6.1. Here the immuneACCESS table is served through TCRdb, limited to in-frame sequences with V and J called. Missing clones are a known gap in these copies; in checked studies unresolved V genes cover under half, and the rest lacks a known reason. That table is the source of V, J and clone size, and D and trimming were worked out from the DNA. Counted in this sample were roughly 56,000 clones; more than 60% of them appeared once. Of the sample, around 3.3% falls within the top ten clones.

A remark on this clone: Its specific antigen is unknown. Base qualities are not provided; no much larger clone lies one nucleotide away.

Relative to germline, V is 0 bases shorter and J is 2 bases shorter, with 13 bases between their ends. CDR1 and CDR2 are drawn from the germline V gene: MGHRA, YSYEKL. The CDR3, cysteine through phenylalanine, is 16 amino acids long. The retained sequence is limited to the CDR3, 48 bases, with the frame set at the first base. After about 10 days of culture, CD4+ T cells were isolated with the EasySep CD4+ T cell isolation kit. Negative nucleocapsid antibody results before and after vaccination confirmed that the healthy vaccine recipients had no prior SARS-CoV-2 infection. On days 3 and 7, half of the culture medium was replaced with fresh IL-2-containing medium. Each peptide stimulation condition was cultured in triplicate wells unless otherwise noted. PBMC were separated from whole blood using Ficoll-Paque Plus gradient centrifugation and were then either cryopreserved at -140C or used fresh. The QIAamp micro DNA kit was used to extract genomic DNA from the cultured CD4+ T cells.

The rearranged segments are TRBV4-1 and TRBJ1-2; perhaps TRBD1 is the D gene, with 5 bases matching. The source was CD4+ T cells from PBMCs cultured without peptide, collected before COVID-19 vaccination. The sequence was obtained from a human donor who received a COVID-19 vaccine. The CDR3 corresponds to CASSQDRGAGNYGYTF. The DNA sequence follows: TGCGCCAGCAGCCAAGATCGAGGGGCAGGAAACTATGGCTACACCTTC.